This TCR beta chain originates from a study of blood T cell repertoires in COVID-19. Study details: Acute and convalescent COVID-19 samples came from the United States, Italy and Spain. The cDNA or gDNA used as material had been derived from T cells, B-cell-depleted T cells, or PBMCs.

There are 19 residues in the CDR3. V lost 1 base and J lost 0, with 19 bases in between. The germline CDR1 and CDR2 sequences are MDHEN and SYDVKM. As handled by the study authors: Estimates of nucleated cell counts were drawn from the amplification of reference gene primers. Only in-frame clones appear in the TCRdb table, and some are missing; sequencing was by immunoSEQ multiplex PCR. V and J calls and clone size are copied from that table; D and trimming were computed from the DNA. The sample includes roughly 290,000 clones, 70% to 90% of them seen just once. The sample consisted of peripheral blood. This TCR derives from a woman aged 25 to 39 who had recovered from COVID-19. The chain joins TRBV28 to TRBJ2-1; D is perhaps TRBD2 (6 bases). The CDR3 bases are TGTGCCAGCAGTTTATATATAAAGGGACTCGAAGTCTCCTACAATGAGCAGTTCTTC. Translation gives CASSLYIKGLEVSYNEQFF.